This T cell receptor beta chain appears in the sequencing data of a study of T cells in Graves' hyperthyroidism and ophthalmopathy. Overall study findings and caveats: In simple terms, a model built on 13 V-J features told ophthalmopathy apart from stable hyperthyroidism.

Disease duration under 2 months; hyperthyroidism patients were aged 18 to 65. Clinical symptoms, serum thyroxine, TRAb, thyroid ultrasound and orbital computed tomography informed diagnoses. Trimming cost V 6 bases and J 6 bases; bases outside gene matches: 6. In germline, CDR1 is MNHNS, CDR2 SASEGT. This CDR3 comprises 14 residues. For this clonotype: Its target is unknown.

TCR beta CDR3 sequences were amplified from RNA transcripts. The HTBI primer set drove a first-round RT-PCR of the TCR CDR3. TCRdb called the multiplex PCR reads again in MiXCR, with one record for every CDR3 protein. The sample lists 300,000 to 450,000 distinct CDR3 sequences; approximately 18% were seen once. Sequencing was carried out using blood. The chain has TRBV6-1 and TRBJ2-2; 8 bases fit TRBD2. This receptor was obtained from a woman aged 30 to 39 with Graves' hyperthyroidism that later progressed to Graves' ophthalmopathy. CDR3 amino acids: CASSDGGGSGELFF. CDR3 coding DNA: TGTGCCAGCAGCGACGGGGGGGGGTCCGGGGAGCTGTTTTTT.